The sequence of this T cell receptor beta chain was determined in a study of cytomegalovirus exposure and HLA in healthy donors (dated by TCRdb to the late 2010s). The study in broad terms: An earlier analysis of some 600 of the donors reported over 250 Gb of sequence data and 117 million unique TCR beta sequences obtained from roughly 180 million T cells. Donor age, sex, ethnicity and CMV serostatus were compiled together with the repertoire data. A later genetic analysis used genome-wide SNP genotypes for about 60% of the 666 donors, treating that subset as a discovery cohort. The number of donors typed differed by locus, with about 629-640 for A, B, C, DRB1 and DQB1, approximately 500 for DQA1, 606 for DPA1, and some 440 for DPB1. The genetic ancestry cluster associated with self-reported Caucasian donors included over 65% of the approximately 430 genotyped donors. The study aimed to test whether signatures of past pathogen exposure could be identified by cataloging public T cell receptors. A later analysis re-examined previously published TCR beta repertoires from more than 550 donors and added high-resolution HLA genotyping to investigate patterns of TCR occurrence. The later analysis used no new phenotypic data to find candidate immune exposures, relying instead on TCR beta sequences and their occurrence across donors. An early release covering roughly 640 HLA-typed donors comprised 250 to 350 gigabases of sequencing data and 85 million to 100 million unique TCR sequences. Five DR-DQ haplotypes were treated as single units for association and clustering because of strong linkage in the cohort. On average, roughly 200,000 unique TCR beta nucleotide sequences were sequenced per donor among fewer than 500 genotyped donors of the cohort, with 15% to 20% of those sequences being non-productive. In an earlier analysis of 587 of the donors, high-throughput TCR beta sequencing was used to judge whether each TCR beta V gene segment behaved as functional or pseudogenic. A separate validation cohort of roughly 110 different subjects was used in addition to the roughly 700-subject first cohort. Every discovery cohort repertoire had been produced on one sequencing platform. The T cell repertoires of 700 or so subjects were profiled by immunosequencing and related to cytomegalovirus serostatus. HLA typing included class I and class II loci at four-digit resolution. High-throughput TCR immunosequencing, statistical association of individual TCRs with disease status, and machine learning were combined to predict cytomegalovirus infection status.

Broader findings and caveats from the paper: A group of highly shared sequence variants was considered likely to be a technical artifact of the sequencing pipeline. Linkage disequilibrium might explain the correlated functional status among segregating V segments, but an unknown experimental factor could not be excluded. In vitro tests confirmed that a few of the cytomegalovirus-associated TCR beta chains recognize cytomegalovirus antigens. Across donors, most TCR sequences were observed very rarely, whereas some public TCRs were present in many individuals. In a later analysis, HLA-associated TCR beta chains were found to be more clonally expanded and to have lower generation probabilities than equally common non-associated chains. The study listed around 160 TCR beta chains as associated with cytomegalovirus. The authors suggested that the approach could potentially be generalized to other disease states and immunological phenotypes. In a later genetic analysis, a missense DCLRE1C variant was associated with V-gene and J-gene trimming of TCR beta chains, and the association was replicated in an independent cohort. Over 15 rarely observed V segments, including chromosome 9 orphons, were excluded from the earlier analysis of several hundred of the donors because counts were too low. A further reported finding was that TCR beta sequences accurately predicted the HLA-A and HLA-B alleles for most subjects in the first cohort. When HLA alleles, especially DR and DQ, strongly co-occurred, TCR associations were difficult to assign to individual alleles. According to a later analysis, most CMV-associated TCR beta chains appeared to be HLA-restricted, and the HLA associations seemed to be driven largely by CMV exposure. A later analysis found that TCR association rates varied across HLA loci, with DRB1 alleles showing the most associated TCRs and HLA-C alleles the fewest. According to a later genetic analysis, donors in an Asian-associated ancestry cluster had fewer N-insertions in productive TCRs than the roughly 700-donor mean. According to a later analysis, parvovirus B19, influenza, CMV and Epstein-Barr virus appeared linked to several top co-occurrence clusters. The cohort was sequenced for TCR beta chains only, and without alpha or paired-chain data the features that could be detected were limited. Because HLA typing was unavailable for some donors at each locus, only the typed subset was used in association tests. A later analysis associated 16,951 TCR beta sequences with specific HLA alleles at a false discovery rate of 0.05. In both the original and validation cohorts, the classifier was reported to diagnose cytomegalovirus status with high specificity and sensitivity. Broadly in line with IMGT annotations, most TCR beta V segments showed up in productive rearrangements about 87% or about 30% of the time in an earlier analysis of roughly 590 of the donors. For the cohort, immune exposure information was limited to CMV serostatus. Sequencing depth was assumed to be roughly uniform across donors in the presence/absence analyses, though that assumption may not hold.

The cohort was made up of roughly 670 healthy bone marrow donors. At the time of sampling, every cohort member was nominally healthy, though immune exposures that went unrecorded were likely present. The donor tested CMV seropositive and was one of the 289 seropositive cohort members. A peripheral blood sample was provided by each donor, and peripheral blood mononuclear cells were used for TCR beta sequencing. The Qiagen DNeasy Blood Extraction Kit was used to extract genomic DNA from the blood cell samples. Libraries were prepared through the immunoSEQ multiplex PCR assay. For the multiplex PCR, a mixture combining 60 forward primers for TCR Vbeta segments and 13 reverse primers for TCR Jbeta segments was used. A multiplex PCR assay on genomic DNA amplified the CDR3 region of rearranged TCR beta genes. The Illumina HiSeq System was used to sequence the amplified TCR beta libraries as 87-base-pair reads. Per the authors' processing: In a later analysis, tens of millions of unique TCR beta chains were counted across the approximately 670 repertoires, and approximately 11 million of these chains were shared by at least two donors. A nearest-neighbor algorithm error-corrected the raw reads and collapsed the reads into unique sequences, merging closely related sequences to remove PCR and sequencing errors. CDR3 sequences were aligned to IMGT reference sequences to assign V, D and J gene segments. For a sequence to be retained, at least a six-nucleotide match to both a V gene segment and a J gene segment was required. Rearrangements were classified as productive when the CDR3 lacked stop codons and remained in frame with V and J, and all other rearrangements were classified as non-productive. Following IMGT convention, CDR3 was defined as the stretch from the second conserved V-encoded cysteine to the conserved J-encoded phenylalanine. The earlier analysis of about 610 of the donors excluded sequences that lacked an unambiguous match to a single V gene segment. An earlier analysis of around 600 of the donors classified V segments as functional when productive rearrangements were above 56.7% and as segregating when the standard deviation between donors was above 5%. A statistical classification framework was built for diagnosing cytomegalovirus status from the catalog of TCR beta chain sequences. In a later analysis, V and J genes were assigned by comparing TCR nucleotide sequences against IMGT/GENE-DB human TR gene sequences. The TCRdist pipeline was used in a later analysis to assign CDR3 sequences and most-parsimonious VDJ recombination scenarios. A later analysis defined each TCR beta chain by its CDR3 amino acid sequence plus V-gene family, and excluded reads lacking a unique V-gene family. To address suspected cross-contamination and a sequencing artifact, a later analysis removed roughly 580 highly shared, low-generation-probability nucleotide sequences. In a later analysis, a clonal expansion index for each public chain was calculated from normalized within-repertoire ranks of inferred template counts. Generation probabilities in a later analysis came from a VDJ recombination model fitted to out-of-frame rearrangements, and those results were checked against IGoR. Hypergeometric tests were used in a later analysis to score TCR-TCR, TCR-HLA and TCR-CMV co-occurrence, with a repertoire-size bias correction applied to the TCR pairs. In a later analysis, false discovery rates were estimated by permuting HLA or CMV assignments 20 times. In a later analysis, co-occurring TCRs were grouped with DBSCAN, and TCRdist sequence similarity was added when clustering was performed within HLA-allele-positive subsets. For co-occurrence clustering, repertoires with fewer than 30,000 or more than 120,000 public chains were excluded, along with four to six repertoires with anomalous nucleotide sharing. This immuneACCESS table, as held by TCRdb, lists in-frame sequences with V and J called but not all clones. Of the missing ones, under half trace to an unresolved V gene in checked studies; the others have no known cause. V and J calls and clone size are those listed in that table; D and trimming were worked out from the DNA. Present in this sample are approximately 100,000 clones, approximately 79% of which were seen just once. Roughly 5% of the sample is held by the ten biggest clonotypes.

Worth noting for this clone: What antigen it recognizes has not been identified. No much larger clone exists at a distance of one base, and base qualities are not known.

This TCR was sampled from a man aged 60 to 75 in good health and CMV-seropositive. Sequenced sample: PBMCs.

In nucleotides, the sequence is TGTGCCCAGCGGCTAGCGGACAGCGGCACAGATACGCAGTATTTT. The resulting protein is CAQRLADSGTDTQYF. The V gene is TRBV30 and the J gene is TRBJ2-3, with a weak D call of TRBD2 (7 bases match). From cysteine to phenylalanine, the CDR3 is 15 amino acids long. Only the CDR3 portion is preserved as DNA: 45 bases, with reading frame beginning at the first base. CDR1 and CDR2 are drawn from the germline V gene (reference sequence): GTSNPN, SVGIG. V sheds 8 bases and J sheds 1 base, leaving 19 bases between their ends.